A selection of T cell receptor beta chains follows, all from one sample in a study of blood T cells in healthy people across ages. In TCRdb, the 5' RACE reads were re-called with MiXCR into one record per CDR3 protein. The sample includes 1.8 million or so distinct CDR3 sequences, roughly two fifths of them seen just once. Material for sequencing was blood. The receptor set was obtained from a human donor in good health. The CDR3 runs from the conserved cysteine through the conserved F or W. Each record gives: V gene, D gene, CDR3 length, J gene, CDR3 protein. D genes are given only for firm matches.

V gene: TRBV6-5
D gene: TRBD1
CDR3 length: 20
J gene: TRBJ1-5
CDR3 protein: CASRLHSRTGVADSNQPQHF

V gene: TRBV4-1
D gene: .
CDR3 length: 13
J gene: TRBJ1-4
CDR3 protein: CASSQDFSRSLFF

V gene: TRBV5-1
D gene: .
CDR3 length: 16
J gene: .
CDR3 protein: CASNPGRGGVADEQYF

V gene: TRBV6-5
D gene: TRBD1
CDR3 length: 15
J gene: TRBJ1-1
CDR3 protein: CASRTPQGAYTEAFF

V gene: TRBV28
D gene: .
CDR3 length: 16
J gene: TRBJ2-1
CDR3 protein: CASSLTSPSSYNEQFF

V gene: TRBV25-1
D gene: .
CDR3 length: 15
J gene: TRBJ1-2
CDR3 protein: CASSSWGQANYGYTF

V gene: TRBV7-3
D gene: TRBD2
CDR3 length: 15
J gene: TRBJ2-6
CDR3 protein: CASSREGTGANVLTF

V gene: TRBV12-3/TRBV12-4
D gene: .
CDR3 length: 13
J gene: TRBJ2-4
CDR3 protein: CASSNQAENIQYF

V gene: TRBV7-2
D gene: TRBD2
CDR3 length: 14
J gene: TRBJ2-1
CDR3 protein: CASSPKGLADEQFF

V gene: TRBV20-1
D gene: .
CDR3 length: 11
J gene: TRBJ1-2
CDR3 protein: CSARWGYGYTF

V gene: TRBV6-2/TRBV6-3
D gene: TRBD2
CDR3 length: 14
J gene: TRBJ2-7
CDR3 protein: CASRIWRGSDEQYF

V gene: TRBV20-1
D gene: .
CDR3 length: 16
J gene: TRBJ1-2
CDR3 protein: CSARDLWSIAHYGYTF

V gene: TRBV5-1
D gene: .
CDR3 length: 14
J gene: TRBJ2-1
CDR3 protein: CASRNSGGPYEQFF

V gene: TRBV6-6
D gene: TRBD2
CDR3 length: 14
J gene: TRBJ2-4
CDR3 protein: CASCGGAQDNEQYF

V gene: TRBV24-1
D gene: TRBD1
CDR3 length: 14
J gene: TRBJ2-1
CDR3 protein: CATEDRGNYNEQFF

V gene: TRBV5-4
D gene: .
CDR3 length: 15
J gene: TRBJ2-5
CDR3 protein: CASSLPPTGQETQYF

V gene: TRBV20-1
D gene: .
CDR3 length: 15
J gene: TRBJ2-1
CDR3 protein: CSARDRRVSYNEQFF

V gene: TRBV12-3/TRBV12-4
D gene: TRBD1
CDR3 length: 14
J gene: TRBJ2-1
CDR3 protein: CASRSSRGNNEQFF

V gene: TRBV5-1
D gene: .
CDR3 length: 16
J gene: TRBJ2-1
CDR3 protein: CASSLDRRGSYNEQFF

V gene: TRBV9
D gene: TRBD1
CDR3 length: 14
J gene: TRBJ1-6
CDR3 protein: CASSGDRGDSPLHF

V gene: TRBV5-6
D gene: .
CDR3 length: 14
J gene: TRBJ2-3
CDR3 protein: CASSCGTARHTQYF